These 10 T cell receptor beta chains share one sample of origin, sequenced in a study of siplizumab effects on memory and regulatory T cells. Sequencing was performed with immunoSEQ multiplex PCR; in TCRdb, only in-frame clones are kept and a portion is missing. The table has about 120,000 clones, about 94% seen once. The sequenced sample consisted of non-Treg CD4+ T cells sorted from blood. The receptors here all came from a human donor in good health.

The J gene is TRBJ2-5, the V gene TRBV11-2, with a possible D match to TRBD1 (6 bases). Germline V gene sequence: CDR1 SGHAT, CDR2 FQNNGV. Between the trimmed V and J ends, which lost 5 bases and 1 base, there was a span of 17 bases. CDR3 length: 16 amino acids. CDR3 sequence (DNA): TGTGCCAGCAGCAAAAATACCGGGACATTCCAAGAGACCCAGTACTTC. Encoded protein: CASSKNTGTFQETQYF.

The gene calls are TRBV6-5 and TRBJ2-5; TRBD1 matches at 7 bases. CDR3 length: 14 residues. Germline CDR1 is MNHEY and CDR2 is SVGAGI. The J segment lost 1 base and the V segment lost 4 bases, leaving 3 bases of the junction unmatched. CDR3 amino acids: CASSSRDSQETQYF. The CDR3 DNA reads TGTGCCAGCAGTTCCCGGGACAGCCAAGAGACCCAGTACTTC.

The gene calls are TRBV10-3 and TRBJ2-7; the match to TRBD2 covers 9 bases. Germline V CDR1 and CDR2: ENHRY, SYGVKD. The V segment lost 3 bases and the J segment 2 bases; nucleotides outside the gene matches: 2. The CDR3 runs to 14 residues. CDR3 sequence: CAISETSGPYEQYF. In nucleotides, the CDR3 is TGTGCCATCAGTGAAACTAGCGGGCCCTACGAGCAGTACTTC.

V usage is TRBV6-5 and J usage is TRBJ2-2; 8 bases agree with TRBD1. The ends lost 3 bases at V and 3 bases at J; junction bases unmatched: 3. There are 15 residues in the CDR3. Germline CDR1 and CDR2: MNHEY and SVGAGI. CDR3 sequence reads: CASSYTGGDTGELFF. The CDR3 DNA reads TGTGCCAGCAGTTATACAGGGGGAGACACCGGGGAGCTGTTTTTT.

The CDR3 bases are TGTGCCAGCAGCTCCCCGTACGAGCAGTACTTC. Translated, it gives CASSSPYEQYF. The chain joins TRBV6-5 to TRBJ2-7; D unclear. From germline, CDR1 is MNHEY and CDR2 SVGAGI. The CDR3 length is 11 residues. The ends were cut back, 6 bases at V and 4 bases at J, with 7 bases in the middle.

The V and J genes are TRBV7-9 and TRBJ2-3; the D gene is possibly TRBD2 (5 bases). Germline CDR1 SEHNR, CDR2 FQNEAQ (reference sequence). CDR3 length equals 14 residues. V was pared by 3 bases and J by 5 bases, with 12 bases between. For the CDR3, the DNA is TGTGCCAGCAGCTTCAGCTCGAGCGGAGATACGCAGTATTTT. It specifies CASSFSSSGDTQYF.

This sequence joins TRBV19 and TRBJ1-6; D not certain. Per the germline V gene, CDR1 is LNHDA and CDR2 is SQIVND (reference sequence). The V end was cut by 5 bases, the J end by 7 bases, with 12 bases between. There are 14 residues in the CDR3. The CDR3 loop reads CASSVASGNSPLHF. In DNA, the CDR3 is TGTGCCAGTAGTGTCGCTTCTGGAAATTCACCCCTCCACTTT.

J is TRBJ2-3 and V is TRBV18; no firm D call. The CDR3 extends over 12 amino acids. The germline V gene has CDR1 KGHSH and CDR2 LQKENI. The V gene lost 3 bases and the J gene lost 5 bases, with 6 bases spanning the gap. The CDR3: CASSPKGDTQYF. The CDR3 nucleotides read TGTGCCAGCTCACCGAAGGGAGATACGCAGTATTTT.

The chain joins TRBV21-1 to TRBJ1-4; the table's D call TRBD1 went unverified against the DNA. TRBV21-1 is listed as a pseudogene. The CDR3 is 18 residues long. CDR3: CASSKGNVRQGEVEKLFF. The DNA for the CDR3 is TGTGCCAGCAGCAAAGGCAACGTCCGACAGGGGGAAGTGGAAAAACTGTTTTTT.

The rearrangement joins TRBV6-5 to TRBJ1-4; no clear D gene. Germline V lookup: CDR1 MNHEY, CDR2 SVGAGI. The length of the CDR3 is 15 residues. Trimming took 8 bases from V and 3 from J, leaving 16 bases between them. The CDR3 sequence: CASRRDNNSNEKLFF. The CDR3 nucleotides are TGTGCCAGCCGGAGGGATAACAACTCTAATGAAAAACTGTTTTTT.